This T cell receptor (beta chain) was documented in a study of chemoradiotherapy in HPV16-positive cancers. In the study overall: A couple of HPV16-positive patients' cells yielded candidate HPV-specific clones and common motifs.

General study results and limits: Candidate HPV-specific clones and E7-related TCR motifs grew in tumor during treatment.

This clone was observed a few times. The target antigen is unknown. The CDR3 has 15 amino acids. V dropped 1 base and J dropped 0 bases, with 9 bases sitting between them. CDR1 is SEHNR, CDR2 FQNEAQ, per germline (reference sequence). The assay was immunoSEQ multiplex PCR, and TCRdb's table has in-frame clones only and misses some. The profile shows around 13,000 clones, around 85% of them singletons. This chain connects TRBV7-9 to TRBJ1-2, with D perhaps TRBD1 (6 bases). This specimen was blood, taken from a patient who underwent chemoradiotherapy. The receptor was isolated from a human donor with HPV-associated anogenital cancer. The CDR3 region has the DNA TGTGCCAGCAGCTTAGAAAGACAGGCTAACTATGGCTACACCTTC. This codes for CASSLERQANYGYTF.